This record looks at one T cell receptor (beta chain) sequence and its context. These data come from a study of blood T cell repertoires in COVID-19. Study context: The cDNA or gDNA used as material had been derived from T cells, B-cell-depleted T cells, or PBMCs.

Enrollees, about 18 to 95 years old, lived in about two dozen US areas. Two negative PCRs, clearance, or symptom resolution were required of recovered Cohort 3 donors. As handled by the study authors: Amplified reference gene primers provided the basis for estimating nucleated cell counts. TCRdb keeps only in-frame clones here, not all; method: immunoSEQ multiplex PCR. V, J and clone size reflect that table, while D and trimming were determined from the DNA. The sample has more than 200,000 clones, 84% seen once. V was cut by 4 bases and J by 13 bases, with 13 bases left in between. CDR3 length equals 12 residues. CDR1 and CDR2 from the germline V gene are LGHDT and YNNKEL (reference sequence).

This chain connects TRBV3-1 (or the pseudogene TRBV3-2) to TRBJ2-2; no reliable D call. The clonotype was recovered from a man aged 55 to 70 who had recovered from COVID-19. Sequenced material: PBMCs or T cells enriched from blood (not recorded which). CDR3 region: CASSPNKYWLFF. DNA of the CDR3: TGTGCCAGCAGCCCAAACAAGTATTGGCTGTTTTTT.